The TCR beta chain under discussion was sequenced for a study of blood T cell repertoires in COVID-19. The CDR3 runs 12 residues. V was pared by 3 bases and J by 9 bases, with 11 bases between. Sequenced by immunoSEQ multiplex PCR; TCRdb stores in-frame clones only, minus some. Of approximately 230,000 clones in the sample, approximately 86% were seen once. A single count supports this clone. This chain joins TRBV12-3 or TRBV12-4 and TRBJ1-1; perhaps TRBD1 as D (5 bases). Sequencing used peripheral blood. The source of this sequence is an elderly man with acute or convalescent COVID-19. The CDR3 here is CASSFGGGKAFF. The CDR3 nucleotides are TGTGCCAGCAGTTTCGGCGGGGGAAAAGCTTTCTTT.